The next 26 T cell receptor beta chains were all read from a single sample in a study of immune cell composition in non-small cell lung cancer. Normal lung was taken at the farthest possible site, at least 3 cm from tumour. Repertoires were generated with immunoSEQ multiplex PCR, while TCRdb's copy carries only in-frame clones and drops some. The sample lists about 4,900 clones, roughly 72% occurring once. Sequences were obtained from non-adjacent lung tissue. Receptors originate from a human donor with non-small cell lung cancer.

The genes are TRBV2 and TRBJ2-3; D might be TRBD1 (5 bases). CDR1 SNHLY and CDR2 FYNNEI come from the germline V gene. The CDR3 runs to 11 residues. The ends were cut back, 7 bases at V and 5 bases at J, with 7 bases in the middle. CDR3 DNA: TGTGCCAGCACAGGGAAAGATACGCAGTATTTT. As protein: CASTGKDTQYF.

The chain carries TRBV25-1 and TRBJ2-6; the D is unclear. V lost 4 bases and J lost 0, with 10 bases in between. Germline CDR1 MGHDK, CDR2 SYGVNS. There are 16 residues in the CDR3. CDR3 sequence (DNA): TGTGCCAGCAGTGGCTACGATTTCTCTGGGGCCAACGTCCTGACTTTC. Its protein product is CASSGYDFSGANVLTF.

Notes on this clone: Within the sample, other DNA sequences also encode this same CDR3. This chain joins TRBV5-1 and TRBJ2-2; 7 nucleotides line up with TRBD2. V shed 4 bases and J 2 bases; nucleotides not matched to a gene: 5. Germline V gene sequence: CDR1 SGHRS, CDR2 YFSETQ. The CDR3 length is 15 residues. The CDR3 loop is CASSLTSVNTGELFF. Here the CDR3 DNA reads TGCGCCAGCAGCCTAACTAGCGTTAACACCGGGGAGCTGTTTTTT.

A few counts support this clone. The V gene is TRBV11-3, the J gene TRBJ2-7; TRBD1 might be the D (7 bases). This CDR3 is 15 amino acids long. Trimming shortened V by 5 bases and J by 3 bases, and 17 bases separated the two germline ends. Germline CDR1 reads SGHNT; CDR2 reads YENEEA. The CDR3 spells CASSPGVQGGYEQYF. In DNA, the CDR3 is TGTGCCAGCAGCCCAGGAGTGCAGGGGGGCTACGAGCAGTACTTC.

J is TRBJ2-7 and V is TRBV19; D is unresolved. Germline V gene sequence: CDR1 LNHDA, CDR2 SQIVND (reference sequence). This CDR3 region has 14 residues. V lost 1 base to trimming and J lost 6 bases, with 13 bases between them. The CDR3, as DNA: TGTGCCAGTAGTATAGGGGCCCTAACCTCCGAGCAGTACTTC. Its translation is CASSIGALTSEQYF.

The chain links TRBV11-2 to TRBJ2-7, with D unclear. The germline gives CDR1 SGHAT, CDR2 FQNNGV. V was trimmed by 4 bases and J by 2 bases, leaving 6 bases between them. CDR3 length: 12 amino acids. CDR3 nucleotides: TGTGCCAGCAGCTCCCGTCCCTACGAGCAGTACTTC. This gives the protein CASSSRPYEQYF.

CDR3 protein: CASSPEGLMRETQYF. In DNA, the CDR3 is TGTGCCAGCTCACCGGAGGGCCTAATGCGGGAGACCCAGTACTTC. The chain recombines TRBV18 with TRBJ2-5; a possible D gene is TRBD2 (6 bases). The ends were cut back, 3 bases at V and 5 bases at J, with 16 bases in the middle. CDR1 is KGHSH and CDR2 is LQKENI in the germline V gene. The CDR3 runs 15 residues. The full variable domain, completed using reference TRBV18 and TRBJ2-5, is NAGVMQNPRHLVRRRGQEARLRCSPMKGHSHVYWYRQLPEEGLKFMVYLQKENIIDESGMPKERFSAEFPKEGPSILRIQQVVRGDSAAYFCASSPEGLMRETQYFGPGTRLLVL.

The V and J genes are TRBV10-1 and TRBJ2-3, with 8 bases lining up with TRBD2. CDR1 is WNHNN, CDR2 SYGVQD, per germline (reference sequence). CDR3 length: 15 residues. The ends lost 2 bases at V and 2 bases at J; junction bases unmatched: 3. This CDR3 is CASSERAGATDTQYF. DNA for the CDR3: TGCGCCAGCAGTGAGAGAGCGGGAGCCACAGATACGCAGTATTTT.

The rearrangement joins TRBV18 to TRBJ1-1; possible D gene TRBD1, 5 bases. The CDR3 contains 15 residues. The germline gives CDR1 KGHSH, CDR2 LQKENI. Trimming took 1 base from V and 3 from J, leaving 12 bases between them. DNA for the CDR3: TGTGCCAGCTCACCACGAATGGCGGGGGACACTGAAGCTTTCTTT. Translated: CASSPRMAGDTEAFF. The whole variable domain, filled in from reference TRBV18 and TRBJ1-1, reads NAGVMQNPRHLVRRRGQEARLRCSPMKGHSHVYWYRQLPEEGLKFMVYLQKENIIDESGMPKERFSAEFPKEGPSILRIQQVVRGDSAAYFCASSPRMAGDTEAFFGQGTRLTVV.

The chain couples TRBV9 to TRBJ2-7; tentatively, D is TRBD1 (6 bases). CDR1 is SGDLS and CDR2 is YYNGEE in the germline V gene. The CDR3 spans 14 residues. The ends were cut back, 0 bases at V and 2 bases at J, with 9 bases in the middle. As DNA, the CDR3 is TGTGCCAGCAGCGTAGAGGACAGAGCCTACGAGCAGTACTTC. Translated, it gives CASSVEDRAYEQYF.

The chain joins TRBV5-6 to TRBJ2-5, with D unclear. The CDR3 spans 14 residues. The V end lost 1 base, the J end lost 4 bases, and 11 bases lay between the germline ends. Per the germline V gene, CDR1 is SGHDT and CDR2 is YYEEEE. The CDR3 loop reads CASSLIVGPETQYF. The CDR3 DNA reads as TGTGCCAGCAGCTTGATCGTTGGCCCAGAGACCCAGTACTTC.

The J gene is TRBJ1-4, the V gene TRBV7-9, with D hard to call. V was clipped by 6 bases and J by 8 bases, with 25 bases between them. Germline lookup yields CDR1 SEHNR and CDR2 FQNEAQ (reference sequence). The CDR3 runs 17 residues. CDR3 nucleotide sequence: TGTGCCAGCAGTCACTCCGATGTCGGGAAGCTAAGGGAAAAACTGTTTTTT. Translated, it gives CASSHSDVGKLREKLFF.

V and J are TRBV7-9 and TRBJ2-5; 7 bases are a match to TRBD2. The CDR3 covers 14 residues. CDR1 is SEHNR, CDR2 FQNEAQ, per germline (reference sequence). The V segment lost 2 bases and the J segment 5 bases; nucleotides outside the gene matches: 5. The CDR3 reads CASSLRLAEETQYF. In DNA, the CDR3 is TGTGCCAGCAGCTTACGACTAGCCGAGGAGACCCAGTACTTC.

The chain carries TRBV4-1 and TRBJ2-1; weak D call: TRBD2 (6 bases). CDR1 is MGHRA and CDR2 is YSYEKL in the germline V gene. This CDR3 contains 13 residues. V was pared by 0 bases and J by 9 bases, with 9 bases between. This CDR3 reads CASSQDGGIEQFF. The CDR3 DNA is TGCGCCAGCAGCCAAGATGGGGGGATTGAGCAGTTCTTC.

In this sample, this clone turned up a few times. This chain connects TRBV7-9 to TRBJ2-5, with TRBD1 as a possible D gene (5 bases). The CDR3 covers 14 residues. V lost 2 bases to trimming and J lost 2 bases, with 9 bases between them. CDR1 and CDR2 from the germline V gene are SEHNR and FQNEAQ (reference sequence). DNA for the CDR3: TGTGCCAGCAGCTTAACGAGACAGCAAGAGACCCAGTACTTC. Translating gives CASSLTRQQETQYF.

The chain employs TRBV13 and TRBJ2-1; D not resolved. This CDR3 is 14 amino acids long. Deletions cut 5 bases from V and 2 bases from J, with 10 bases between. Germline loops: CDR1 PRHDT, CDR2 FYEKMQ (reference sequence). The CDR3 sequence is CASSRDSAYNEQFF. In DNA form, the CDR3 reads TGTGCCAGCAGCCGAGACTCTGCCTACAATGAGCAGTTCTTC.

V usage is TRBV27 and J usage is TRBJ2-3, with 8 bases identical to TRBD2. Germline CDR1 reads MNHEY; CDR2 reads SMNVEV (reference sequence). The CDR3 consists of 15 residues. V was pared by 2 bases and J by 0 bases, with 1 base of the junction left unmatched. Written as DNA, the CDR3 is TGTGCCAGCAGTTTAATAGCGGGAAGCACAGATACGCAGTATTTT. Amino acid sequence: CASSLIAGSTDTQYF.

This clone has just one count. J is TRBJ2-1 and V is TRBV18, with D possibly TRBD1 on 7 matching bases. Looked up from germline, CDR1 is KGHSH and CDR2 is LQKENI. V lost 3 bases, J lost 0 bases, and 9 bases lay in between. This CDR3 is built from 15 residues. The CDR3 nucleotides are TGTGCCAGCTCACCCCAGGGGGGCTCCTACAATGAGCAGTTCTTC. Protein product: CASSPQGGSYNEQFF.

There are a few counts of this clone. V usage is TRBV19 and J usage is TRBJ1-6, with D possibly TRBD1 on 6 matching bases. V lost 5 bases and J 6 bases, leaving 11 bases between the germline ends. Germline V gene lookup returns CDR1 LNHDA and CDR2 SQIVND (reference sequence). This CDR3 comprises 14 residues. CDR3 bases: TGTGCCAGTAGTCGGCAGGGGTCTAATTCACCCCTCCACTTT. It encodes CASSRQGSNSPLHF.

The gene calls are TRBV7-8 and TRBJ2-3; no definite D call. Trimming removed 2 bases from V and 1 base from J, with 13 bases in between. Germline V gene data show CDR1 as SGHVS and CDR2 as FQNEAQ. The CDR3 length is 16 residues. CDR3: CASSLWVSSGTDTQYF. CDR3 DNA: TGTGCCAGCAGCTTATGGGTTAGCTCGGGCACAGATACGCAGTATTTT. Filled out from reference TRBV7-8 and TRBJ2-3, the complete variable domain reads GAGVSQSPRYKVAKRGQDVALRCDPISGHVSLFWYQQALGQGPEFLTYFQNEAQLDKSGLPSDRFFAERPEGSVSTLKIQRTQQEDSAVYLCASSLWVSSGTDTQYFGPGTRLTVL.

The rearrangement joins TRBV7-2 to TRBJ2-7; perhaps TRBD2 as D (5 bases). Trimming cost V 5 bases and J 7 bases, with 18 bases left between them. This CDR3 spans 14 amino acids. Per the germline V gene, CDR1 is SGHTA and CDR2 is FQGNSA. This CDR3 reads CASSRGGGRKEQYF. Written as DNA, the CDR3 is TGTGCCAGCAGCCGAGGAGGTGGGAGAAAAGAGCAGTACTTC.

This chain uses TRBV4-1 with TRBJ1-4; D is undetermined. This CDR3 is built from 16 residues. The germline V gene has CDR1 MGHRA and CDR2 YSYEKL. Trimming took 0 bases from V and 0 from J, leaving 8 bases between them. As DNA, the CDR3 is TGCGCCAGCAGCCAAGATCTCGGGGCAACTAATGAAAAACTGTTTTTT. This codes for CASSQDLGATNEKLFF.

The chain employs TRBV5-1 and TRBJ2-3, with D possibly being TRBD2 (6 bases). With 6 bases removed from V and 1 base from J, the gap between germline ends came to 9 bases. Germline-derived CDR1 and CDR2 are SGHRS and YFSETQ. This CDR3 is 13 amino acids long. DNA of the CDR3: TGCGCCAGCAAGACGGGGGGCACAGATACGCAGTATTTT. It encodes CASKTGGTDTQYF.

This clone appeared a few times. The V gene is TRBV2, the J gene TRBJ2-3; 11 nucleotides agree with TRBD2. The CDR3 spans 15 residues. Germline CDR1 is SNHLY and CDR2 is FYNNEI. Trimming removed 7 bases from V and 5 bases from J; junction bases left unmatched: 8. CDR3 nucleotide sequence: TGTGCCAGCATCCTTAGCGGGAGGGCCGGAGATACGCAGTATTTT. It translates to CASILSGRAGDTQYF.

Judged by abundance, this clone is large. The chain joins TRBV11-1 to TRBJ2-7; D gene unclear. Germline values: CDR1 SGHAT, CDR2 FQDESV (reference sequence). V was clipped by 5 bases and J by 3 bases, with 11 bases between them. The CDR3 consists of 13 residues. The CDR3 DNA sequence: TGTGCCAGCAGCCGTCAGGTGGACTACGAGCAGTACTTC. This sequence encodes CASSRQVDYEQYF.

This clone was counted only a few times. The chain uses TRBV28 and TRBJ1-5; 8 bases are a match to TRBD1. Germline loops: CDR1 MDHEN, CDR2 SYDVKM. The CDR3 has 14 residues. The ends lost 7 bases at V and 3 bases at J; junction bases unmatched: 5. CDR3 in amino acids: CASTPGGTNQPQHF. The DNA for the CDR3 is TGTGCCAGCACTCCAGGGGGCACCAATCAGCCCCAGCATTTT.